The 15 T cell receptor beta chains listed next were all sequenced from one sample in a study of T cells expressing NK-cell markers. TCRdb re-called the 5' RACE reads, yielding one record per CDR3 amino acid sequence without DNA. Across about 300,000 distinct CDR3 sequences, the top ten clones capture about 4% of the sample. Sequencing used blood T cells: a sorted CD56 or NKG2C T cell subset, CD4+ or CD8+ T cells, or bulk PBMC T cells (not recorded which). These TCRs come from a woman between 18 and 70 years old in good health.

CDR3 region: CASSQGGAGSYEQYF. J is TRBJ2-7 and V is TRBV4-3. CDR1 and CDR2 from the germline V gene are LGHNA and YSLEER. The length of the CDR3 is 15 residues.

The chain combines TRBV12-3 or TRBV12-4 with TRBJ2-1. This CDR3 has 13 amino acids. The chain's CDR3 is CASRSASYNEQFF.

The chain employs TRBV19 and TRBJ1-6; TCRdb returns TRBD1, unconfirmable since there is no DNA. This CDR3 contains 14 residues. The germline CDR1 and CDR2 sequences are LNHDA and SQIVND (reference sequence). The CDR3: CASSIADSRSPLHF.

The CDR3 region is CASSLGPKSYNEQFF. The chain uses TRBV5-6 and TRBJ2-1. CDR3 length equals 15 residues. The germline gives CDR1 SGHDT, CDR2 YYEEEE.

The chain couples TRBV12-3 or TRBV12-4 to TRBJ2-5; TCRdb's D gene call, TRBD1, goes unchecked for lack of DNA. This CDR3 has 16 residues. The CDR3 reads CASSVGMTNRQETQYF.

The V gene is TRBV29-1, the J gene TRBJ2-1; the TCRdb call, TRBD1, lacks DNA for checking. This CDR3 has 15 residues. Looked up from germline, CDR1 is SQVTM and CDR2 is ANQGSEA. The CDR3 loop is CSGGGMGSSYNEQFF.

This rearrangement joins TRBV14 to TRBJ2-7. The CDR3 is 15 residues long. Looked up from germline, CDR1 is SGHDN and CDR2 is FVKESK. The CDR3 here is CASSPRWGTSYEQYF.

The chain is built from TRBV30 and TRBJ1-4; TCRdb returns TRBD1, unconfirmable since there is no DNA. Germline V gene sequence: CDR1 GTSNPN, CDR2 SVGIG (reference sequence). The CDR3 extends over 14 amino acids. This chain's CDR3 is CAWSEGQRGEKLFF. Full variable domain (rest looked up from reference TRBV30 and TRBJ1-4): SQTIHQWPATLVQPVGSPLSLECTVEGTSNPNLYWYRQAAGRGLQLLFYSVGIGQISSEVPQNLSASRPQDRQFILSSKKLLLSDSGFYLCAWSEGQRGEKLFFGSGTQLSVL.

The V call is TRBV5-5, the J call TRBJ1-2. The CDR3 spans 13 residues. Germline CDR1 reads SGHKS; CDR2 reads YYEKEE (reference sequence). The CDR3 protein is CASSLVEGGGYTF.

This CDR3 reads CASRGGQGAYDEQFF. This chain connects TRBV10-2 to TRBJ2-1; the D call from TCRdb, TRBD1, cannot be confirmed without DNA. Germline V gene data show CDR1 as WSHSY and CDR2 as SAAADI. The length of the CDR3 is 15 residues.

The V call is TRBV28, the J call TRBJ2-3; TCRdb's D call, TRBD2, is unchecked because there is no DNA. The CDR3 is 13 amino acids. CDR1 and CDR2 from the germline V gene are MDHEN and SYDVKM. CDR3 sequence reads: CASSLPPQDTQYF.

The genes are TRBV20-1 and TRBJ1-2. This CDR3 contains 12 residues. Germline CDR1 and CDR2: DFQATT and SNEGSKA (reference sequence). The CDR3 spells CSAIGQSYGYTF.

The chain employs TRBV20-1 and TRBJ2-5. Germline V lookup: CDR1 DFQATT, CDR2 SNEGSKA (reference sequence). This CDR3 has 13 amino acids. This CDR3 is CSARALPQETQYF.

The chain employs TRBV5-1 and TRBJ1-1; TCRdb indicates TRBD1, and absent DNA this call remains unverified. The germline V gene has CDR1 SGHRS and CDR2 YFSETQ. The CDR3 sequence is 13 residues long. The CDR3 reads CASSRGENTEAFF.

This chain joins TRBV14 and TRBJ2-1. CDR3 length: 12 amino acids. Germline lookup yields CDR1 SGHDN and CDR2 FVKESK. The CDR3: CASSQLLGGAFF.